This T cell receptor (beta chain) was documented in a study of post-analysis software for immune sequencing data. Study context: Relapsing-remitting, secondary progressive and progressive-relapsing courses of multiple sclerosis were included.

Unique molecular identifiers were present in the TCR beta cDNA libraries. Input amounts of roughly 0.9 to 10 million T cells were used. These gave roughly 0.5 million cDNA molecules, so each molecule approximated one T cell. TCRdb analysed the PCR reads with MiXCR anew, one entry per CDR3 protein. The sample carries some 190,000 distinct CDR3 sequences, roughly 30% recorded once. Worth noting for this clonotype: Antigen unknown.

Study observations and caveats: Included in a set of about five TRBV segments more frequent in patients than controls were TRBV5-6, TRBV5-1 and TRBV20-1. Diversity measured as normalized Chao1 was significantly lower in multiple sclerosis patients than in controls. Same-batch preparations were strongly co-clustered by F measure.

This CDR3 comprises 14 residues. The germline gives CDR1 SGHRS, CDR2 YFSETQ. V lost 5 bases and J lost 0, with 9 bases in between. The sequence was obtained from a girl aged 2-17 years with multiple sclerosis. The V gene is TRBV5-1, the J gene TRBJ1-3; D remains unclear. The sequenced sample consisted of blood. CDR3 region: CASRPTASGNTIYF. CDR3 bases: TGCGCCAGCAGACCAACAGCCTCTGGAAACACCATATATTTT. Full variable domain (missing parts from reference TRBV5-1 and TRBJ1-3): KAGVTQTPRYLIKTRGQQVTLSCSPISGHRSVSWYQQTPGQGLQFLFEYFSETQRNKGNFPGRFSGRQFSNSRSEMNVSTLELGDSALYLCASRPTASGNTIYFGEGSWLTVV.